A selection of T cell receptor beta chains follows, all from one sample in a study of blood T cell repertoires in COVID-19. The data were produced by immunoSEQ multiplex PCR, yet TCRdb's version contains in-frame clones alone and is incomplete. The sample has about 14,000 clones; 84% are singletons. The material sequenced was peripheral blood. These receptors all come from a woman between 50 and 59 years old with active or convalescent COVID-19. Each CDR3 is given with its conserved first and last residue. The D gene is left open where the match is weak. Rows give clone size only sometimes, using once, few, many, or a class for an expanded clone.

CDR3: CASSQGRGGHSPLHF
DNA: TGCGCCAGCAGCCAAGGGAGGGGTGGACATTCACCCCTCCACTTT
size: -
J: TRBJ1-6
V: TRBV4-1
D: -
length: 15

CDR3: CASSLAGNYGYTF
DNA: TGTGCCAGCAGCTTAGCCGGTAACTATGGCTACACCTTC
size: few
J: TRBJ1-2
V: TRBV11-2
D: -
length: 13

CDR3: CASSPTVLGEQFF
DNA: TGTGCCAGCAGCCCTACCGTGCTCGGTGAGCAGTTCTTC
size: -
J: TRBJ2-1
V: TRBV7-6
D: -
length: 13

CDR3: CASSLAGASQFF
DNA: TGTGCCAGCAGCTTAGCGGGAGCTAGTCAGTTCTTC
size: -
J: TRBJ2-1
V: TRBV7-6
D: -
length: 12

CDR3: CASSVIQGPGRNTIYF
DNA: TGTGCCAGCAGCGTGATTCAGGGGCCGGGAAGAAACACCATATATTTT
size: -
J: TRBJ1-3
V: TRBV2
D: -
length: 16

CDR3: CAISGYPDRGDNEQFF
DNA: TGTGCCATCAGTGGTTACCCGGACAGGGGGGACAATGAGCAGTTCTTC
size: -
J: TRBJ2-1
V: TRBV10-3
D: TRBD1
length: 16

CDR3: CASSRQGWGSYEQYF
DNA: TGTGCCAGCAGCCGACAGGGATGGGGCTCCTACGAGCAGTACTTC
size: -
J: TRBJ2-7
V: TRBV28
D: TRBD1
length: 15

CDR3: CASSQGQEQFF
DNA: TGTGCCAGCAGCCAGGGACAGGAGCAGTTCTTC
size: -
J: TRBJ2-1
V: TRBV4-2
D: TRBD1
length: 11

CDR3: CASSPRGRIYGYTF
DNA: TGCGCCAGCAGCCCCAGGGGGCGTATCTATGGCTACACCTTC
size: -
J: TRBJ1-2
V: TRBV4-1
D: TRBD1
length: 14

CDR3: CASSLQGGNQPQHF
DNA: TGTGCCAGCAGCTTACAGGGTGGCAATCAGCCCCAGCATTTT
size: -
J: TRBJ1-5
V: TRBV7-8
D: -
length: 14